A selection of T cell receptor beta chains follows, all from one sample in a study of T cell repertoires in cytomegalovirus infection. These receptors' targets are unknown. TCRdb used MiXCR to reprocess the reads, holding one entry per CDR3 protein. The sample records over 100,000 distinct CDR3 sequences, roughly 9.1% being singletons. Sequencing used PBMCs, sequenced either directly or after in vitro stimulation (not recorded which). Receptors were obtained from a human donor in good health (CMV status not recorded). Some clones in this sample may be carry-over from other donors' samples. CDR3s include the opening cysteine and the closing phenylalanine or tryptophan. The order of the fields is V gene, clone size, J gene, D gene, CDR3 protein, CDR3 DNA. A D gene is named only where the DNA matches it firmly. Clone size, where shown, is once, few, many, or a class for clones that have expanded.

TRBV5-6	NA	TRBJ1-5	NA	CASSLSANQPQHF	TGTGCCAGCAGCTTGTCAGCTAATCAGCCCCAGCATTTT
TRBV5-4	many	TRBJ2-1	NA	CASSLVDRFNEQFF	TGTGCCAGCAGCTTGGTAGACAGGTTTAATGAGCAGTTCTTC
TRBV2	many	TRBJ1-1	NA	CASSLQGHQNTEAFF	TGTGCCAGCAGCCTACAGGGACACCAGAACACTGAAGCTTTCTTT
TRBV7-8	many	TRBJ2-4	NA	CASSAPPTGSKNIQYF	TGTGCCAGCAGCGCGCCCCCGACAGGATCCAAAAACATTCAGTACTTC
TRBV7-2	many	TRBJ2-7	NA	CASSQSGTNSYEQYF	TGTGCCAGCAGCCAATCGGGGACAAACTCCTACGAGCAGTACTTC
TRBV7-8	many	TRBJ1-6	TRBD1	CASSLTRTGQTPLHF	TGTGCCAGCAGCTTAACTAGGACAGGGCAAACACCCCTCCACTTT
TRBV4-1	many	TRBJ2-5	NA	CASSQAFGEETQYF	TGCGCCAGCAGCCAAGCTTTCGGGGAGGAGACCCAGTACTTC
TRBV7-8	few	TRBJ1-1	NA	CASSLRSTEAFF	TGTGCCAGCAGCTTACGGAGCACTGAAGCTTTCTTT
TRBV20-1	few	TRBJ1-4	TRBD1	CSARDGDRGFEKLFF	TGCAGTGCTAGAGATGGGGACAGGGGTTTTGAAAAACTGTTTTTT
TRBV14	many	TRBJ2-2	NA	CASSQDLRDSGELFF	TGTGCCAGCAGCCAAGATCTACGGGATAGCGGGGAGCTGTTTTTT
TRBV20-1	few	TRBJ1-1	NA	CSASSVMNTEAFF	TGCAGTGCTAGTTCGGTGATGAACACTGAAGCTTTCTTT
TRBV28	many	TRBJ1-5	NA	CASSPYLNSNQPQHF	TGTGCCAGCAGTCCTTACCTAAATAGCAATCAGCCCCAGCATTTT
TRBV6-2/TRBV6-3	many	TRBJ2-7	NA	CASKRDTYEQYF	TGTGCCAGCAAAAGGGACACCTACGAGCAGTACTTC
TRBV7-2	many	TRBJ2-5	NA	CASSSTETQYF	TGTGCCAGCAGCTCTACGGAGACCCAGTACTTC
TRBV6-1	many	TRBJ1-2	NA	CASSWDFQTSYGYTF	TGTGCCAGCAGTTGGGACTTCCAGACTTCTTATGGCTACACCTTC
TRBV29-1	few	TRBJ2-1	NA	CSPSGVDNEQFF	TGCAGCCCCTCCGGGGTGGACAATGAGCAGTTCTTC
TRBV7-2	many	TRBJ2-4	TRBD2	CASSFGGSGSDIQYF	TGTGCCAGCAGCTTTGGGGGTAGCGGGAGTGACATTCAGTACTTC
TRBV6-2/TRBV6-3	medium-sized	TRBJ2-7	TRBD1	CASSPGPGQTYEQYF	TGTGCCAGCAGTCCAGGTCCGGGACAGACCTACGAGCAGTACTTC
TRBV12-3/TRBV12-4	many	TRBJ1-2	NA	CASSPTDANYGYTF	TGTGCCAGCAGTCCGACGGATGCTAACTATGGCTACACCTTC
TRBV5-5	many	TRBJ2-1	TRBD2	CASSFRRELNEQFF	TGTGCCAGCAGCTTTCGGCGGGAGCTTAATGAGCAGTTCTTC
TRBV5-4	NA	TRBJ2-2	NA	CASSFDPGTPGELFF	TGTGCCAGCAGCTTCGATCCAGGGACCCCCGGGGAGCTGTTTTTT
TRBV7-2	many	TRBJ1-6	NA	CASSLGGPRGSYNSPLHF	TGTGCCAGCAGCTTAGGAGGCCCTCGGGGCTCCTATAATTCACCCCTCCACTTT
TRBV7-9	few	TRBJ1-1	NA	CASSRNQETEAFF	TGTGCCAGCAGCCGGAACCAGGAAACTGAAGCTTTCTTT
TRBV7-2	few	TRBJ2-3	NA	CASSPSPGFTDTQYF	TGTGCCAGCAGCCCCTCCCCGGGATTCACAGATACGCAGTATTTT
TRBV4-2	many	TRBJ1-4	NA	CASSQASIGPTNEKLFF	TGTGCCAGCAGCCAAGCATCCATCGGACCAACTAATGAAAAACTGTTTTTT
TRBV7-2	many	TRBJ1-5	NA	CASSSPRDGAQPQHF	TGTGCCAGCAGCTCCCCCAGGGATGGGGCTCAGCCCCAGCATTTT
TRBV27	NA	TRBJ1-4	TRBD1	CASSQDRSPKKLFF	TGTGCCAGCAGTCAGGACAGGTCCCCGAAAAAACTGTTTTTT
TRBV12-3/TRBV12-4	many	TRBJ2-1	TRBD2	CASRAGEYNEQFF	TGTGCCAGCAGGGCGGGAGAATACAATGAGCAGTTCTTC
TRBV20-1	many	TRBJ1-6	NA	CSANGGGDSPLHF	TGCAGTGCTAACGGAGGGGGGGATTCACCCCTCCACTTT
TRBV28	many	TRBJ2-7	TRBD1	CASSLSTGFSYEQYF	TGTGCCAGCAGTTTATCGACAGGGTTCTCCTACGAGCAGTACTTC
TRBV7-8	many	TRBJ2-1	NA	CASSRNRDTAYNEQFF	TGTGCCAGCAGCCGTAACCGGGACACTGCCTACAATGAGCAGTTCTTC
TRBV18	NA	TRBJ1-1	NA	CASSIDSEAFF	TGTGCCAGCTCAATAGATTCTGAAGCTTTCTTT
TRBV7-2	NA	TRBJ2-7	NA	CASSAIKNYEQYF	TGTGCCAGCAGCGCCATAAAGAACTACGAGCAGTACTTC
TRBV4-1	many	TRBJ1-2	NA	CASSQDPQYGYTF	TGCGCCAGCAGCCAAGATCCCCAGTATGGCTACACCTTC
TRBV20-1	many	TRBJ2-2	NA	CSARDIGGEAGELFF	TGCAGTGCTAGAGATATAGGGGGTGAGGCCGGGGAGCTGTTTTTT
TRBV27	few	TRBJ2-5	TRBD2	CASRLTGASGRRETQYF	TGTGCCAGCAGACTAACGGGGGCTAGCGGGAGACGGGAGACCCAGTACTTC
TRBV29-1	few	TRBJ2-3	NA	CSVGRQGPTDTQYF	TGCAGCGTTGGGAGGCAGGGGCCGACAGATACGCAGTATTTT
TRBV12-3/TRBV12-4	few	TRBJ2-3	TRBD1	CASRRQGDTLDTQYF	TGTGCCAGCAGGAGACAGGGTGATACGTTGGATACGCAGTATTTT
TRBV2	many	TRBJ1-1	NA	CASRPNTEAFF	TGTGCCAGCAGACCGAACACTGAAGCTTTCTTT
TRBV7-9	few	TRBJ2-1	TRBD2	CASSRPGLAGPSYNEQFF	TGTGCCAGCAGCCGCCCGGGACTAGCGGGCCCCTCCTACAATGAGCAGTTCTTC
TRBV12-3/TRBV12-4	NA	TRBJ2-1	TRBD2	CASSGTSEQFF	TGTGCCAGCAGTGGGACTAGCGAGCAGTTCTTC
TRBV28	few	TRBJ2-4	TRBD2	CASSSGLAGVEAKNIQYF	TGTGCCAGCAGTTCCGGACTAGCGGGAGTTGAAGCCAAAAACATTCAGTACTTC
TRBV5-4	many	TRBJ2-3	TRBD2	CASSFLLAGGPLTDTQYF	TGTGCCAGCAGCTTTCTGCTAGCGGGAGGGCCACTGACAGATACGCAGTATTTT
TRBV7-2	many	TRBJ2-7	TRBD1	CASRKPGQASYEQYF	TGTGCCAGCAGGAAACCGGGACAGGCGTCCTACGAGCAGTACTTC
TRBV7-6	few	TRBJ2-5	NA	CASSLPRGSYQETQYF	TGTGCCAGCAGCTTACCGAGAGGATCTTACCAAGAGACCCAGTACTTC
TRBV29-1	NA	TRBJ1-2	NA	CSVVDINYGYTF	TGCAGCGTTGTTGACATTAACTATGGCTACACCTTC
TRBV4-3	many	TRBJ2-1	NA	CASSQIRGGTRNEQFF	TGCGCCAGCAGCCAAATTCGAGGGGGGACGAGGAATGAGCAGTTCTTC
TRBV7-2	many	TRBJ2-2	NA	CASSPSSLWGDSANTGELFF	TGTGCCAGCAGCCCCAGCTCCCTTTGGGGGGACAGTGCGAACACCGGGGAGCTGTTTTTT
TRBV7-9	many	TRBJ2-2	TRBD2	CASRPQAGTSASGELFF	TGTGCCAGCAGACCTCAGGCCGGGACTAGCGCCTCCGGGGAGCTGTTTTTT
TRBV20-1	few	TRBJ2-3	TRBD1	CSAQYPDRERYPTTDTQYF	TGCAGTGCTCAGTACCCGGACAGGGAGCGATATCCGACCACAGATACGCAGTATTTT